This is a list of T cell receptor beta chains from one sample in a study of CD8 T cells in Susac syndrome. TCRdb independently ran MiXCR on the immunoSEQ multiplex PCR reads; one entry per CDR3 protein. The profile shows tens of thousands of distinct CDR3 sequences, about 91% of them singletons. The sequencing sample was made of CD8+ T cells from PBMCs. The source of these receptors is a human donor with multiple sclerosis. Both conserved end residues are part of each CDR3. The D gene is left open where the match is weak. Part of the rows lack a size; the others show once, few, many or a class for expanded clones.

cdr3_nt,cdr3_aa,v_call,clone_size,j_call,d_call
TGTGCCAGCGGGACAGGGGGTATTAATTCACCCCTCCACTTT,CASGTGGINSPLHF,TRBV6-4,once,TRBJ1-6,TRBD1
TGTGCCAGCAGTGTTACAGGGACCCCCCGTTACTCTGGAAACACCATATATTTT,CASSVTGTPRYSGNTIYF,TRBV2,NA,TRBJ1-3,NA
TGTGCCAGCAGCACCACTAGTCCCAATGAGCAGTTCTTC,CASSTTSPNEQFF,TRBV7-9,NA,TRBJ2-1,NA
TGTGCCAGCAGTCCATACAGGGGGCACTACGAGCAGTACTTC,CASSPYRGHYEQYF,TRBV28,NA,TRBJ2-7,TRBD1
TGCGCCAGCAGCTTTTACGGAGCTAACCAAGAGACCCAGTACTTC,CASSFYGANQETQYF,TRBV5-1,NA,TRBJ2-5,NA
TGTGCCAGCGGACTAGGGGGCACTGAAGCTTTCTTT,CASGLGGTEAFF,TRBV6-1,few,TRBJ1-1,NA
TGTGCCAGCAGTCTTGGTATGGGTCGTATCAACACTGAAGCTTTCTTT,CASSLGMGRINTEAFF,TRBV27,NA,TRBJ1-1,NA
TGCAGTGCCGAGATCCCTGCTAGCGGGGGACCCACCTTATACAATGAGCAGTTCTTC,CSAEIPASGGPTLYNEQFF,TRBV20-1,NA,TRBJ2-1,TRBD2
TGTGCCAGCAGCTTAAAACAGGGTGGAGGCAATCAGCCCCAGCATTTT,CASSLKQGGGNQPQHF,TRBV5-6,NA,TRBJ1-5,NA
TGCGCCAGCAGCCAACTTTTACTGCCGGGCCTAGGGACTGAAGCTTTCTTT,CASSQLLLPGLGTEAFF,TRBV4-1,NA,TRBJ1-1,NA
TGTGCCAGCAGAGTAACTTTAGCGGAGCGAACAATCTACGAGCAGTACTTC,CASRVTLAERTIYEQYF,TRBV2,NA,TRBJ2-7,NA
TGTGCCAGCAGTTACAGGGTTCCCCCCTACAATGAGCAGTTCTTC,CASSYRVPPYNEQFF,TRBV6-2/TRBV6-3,NA,TRBJ2-1,NA
TGCGCCAGCAGCTTGAAGGGCTTGGAGGCTTTCTTT,CASSLKGLEAFF,TRBV5-1,NA,TRBJ1-1,NA
TGTGCCAGCAGTGATCCGAGTGGGGGGTACTCCTACAATGAGCAGTTCTTC,CASSDPSGGYSYNEQFF,TRBV2,NA,TRBJ2-1,NA
TGTGCGAGCGGGGGCAGCGAAGAGACCCAGTACTTC,CASGGSEETQYF,TRBV28,NA,TRBJ2-5,TRBD2